This passage covers 21 T cell receptor beta chains from one sample sequenced in a study of human T cells and chemical hapten exposure. MiXCR, run by TCRdb on the RACE reads, gives a single entry per CDR3 protein. Among more than 65,000 distinct CDR3 sequences, 32% were seen once, and the ten largest hold nearly 9%. The time point was: patch test 1, 2 weeks after DPC sensitization. Treatment reported: therapeutic diphenylcyclopropenone sensitization with weekly scalp DPC. This material consisted of whole blood, taken in connection with sensitization to the hapten diphenylcyclopropenone (DPC). These receptor sequences come from a man aged 40-55 years with alopecia areata. Some clones in this sample may be carry-over from other donors' samples.

The V and J genes are TRBV6-5 and TRBJ1-4; 10 bases fit TRBD1. The junction had 7 bases not matched to a gene; V was cut back by 6 bases and J by 6 bases. Germline CDR1 and CDR2: MNHEY and SVGAGI. CDR3 length: 15 residues. The CDR3: CASRRQGAKDEKLFF. Written as DNA, the CDR3 is TGTGCCAGCAGGCGACAGGGGGCGAAGGATGAAAAACTGTTTTTT.

There are a few counts of this clonotype. The chain combines TRBV3-1 with TRBJ2-5; TRBD2 matches 8 bases. The CDR3 contains 14 residues. From germline, CDR1 is LGHDT and CDR2 YNNKEL (reference sequence). V trimming: 6 bases; J trimming: 9 bases; junction bases outside the gene matches: 12. The CDR3 loop reads CASRQTGTSPAQYF. In DNA form, the CDR3 reads TGTGCCAGCAGGCAGACCGGGACTAGTCCGGCCCAGTACTTC.

DNA for the CDR3: TGTGCCACCAGTGACACCGGGACTAGCCTCTACGAGCAGTACTTC. Translated, it gives CATSDTGTSLYEQYF. V gene TRBV24-1 combines with J gene TRBJ2-7, with 9 bases identical to TRBD2. Germline-derived CDR1 and CDR2 are KGHDR and SFDVKD. V lost 4 bases and J lost 3; bases outside the gene matches: 6. The CDR3 runs to 15 residues.

This clonotype showed up just a few times. The J gene is TRBJ1-2, the V gene TRBV20-1, with 11 bases fitting TRBD1. The ends lost 1 base at V and 4 bases at J; junction bases unmatched: 11. CDR3 length: 17 residues. Germline V gene lookup returns CDR1 DFQATT and CDR2 SNEGSKA (reference sequence). The CDR3 sequence is CSARGPGTGGGSYGYTF. CDR3 in DNA: TGCAGTGCTAGAGGTCCCGGGACAGGGGGGGGATCCTATGGCTACACCTTC.

As to this clonotype: Possible read error: a much larger clone is one base away. V usage is TRBV28 and J usage is TRBJ2-7; the D is unclear. The CDR3 loop spans 10 amino acids. With 8 bases removed from V and 4 bases from J, the gap between germline ends came to 6 bases. Germline V gene sequence: CDR1 MDHEN, CDR2 SYDVKM. CDR3 in amino acids: CASGRYEQYF. The CDR3 DNA reads TGTGCCAGCGGCCGGTACGAGCAGTACTTC.

The chain uses TRBV6-1 and TRBJ1-3; D call uncertain. In germline, CDR1 is MNHNS, CDR2 SASEGT. This CDR3 has 16 amino acids. Deletions cut 3 bases from V and 0 bases from J, with 12 bases between. In nucleotides, the CDR3 is TGTGCCAGCAGTGAGTTCTTTCCGAGCTCTGGAAACACCATATATTTT. It translates to CASSEFFPSSGNTIYF.

This clonotype was counted a few times. Written as DNA, the CDR3 is TGTGCCAGCAGTGCCCCCGGGGCTAGCGGGAGGGAGAATGAGCAGTTCTTC. Translating gives CASSAPGASGRENEQFF. The chain employs TRBV12-3 or TRBV12-4 and TRBJ2-1, with 12 bases that match TRBD2. V trimming: 5 bases; J trimming: 7 bases; junction bases outside the gene matches: 12. The CDR3 is made up of 17 amino acids.

This clonotype was detected only a few times. The V gene is TRBV12-5, the J gene TRBJ2-5; D is ambiguous. Germline CDR1 is LGHNT and CDR2 is FRNRAP. The V and J ends lost 7 bases and 1 base respectively, with 7 bases between them. The CDR3 runs to 12 residues. Here the CDR3 DNA reads TGTGCTAGTGCCCTCGCCCAAGAGACCCAGTACTTC. It specifies CASALAQETQYF.

The CDR3 spells CSARRDRGAEAFF. The CDR3 DNA reads TGCAGTGCTCGCCGGGACAGGGGTGCTGAAGCTTTCTTT. V usage is TRBV20-1 and J usage is TRBJ1-1, with 10 bases matching TRBD1. CDR3 length: 13 residues. CDR1 and CDR2 (germline): DFQATT, SNEGSKA (reference sequence). The V gene end was trimmed by 5 bases and the J gene end by 6 bases; junction bases not matched to a gene: 6.

This clonotype was found a few times. This chain joins TRBV5-6 and TRBJ1-1; D is unresolved. The germline gives CDR1 SGHDT, CDR2 YYEEEE. CDR3 length: 13 amino acids. The V end lost 1 base, the J end lost 5 bases, and 9 bases lay between the germline ends. CDR3 bases: TGTGCCAGCAGCTTGAATGGAGGGACTGAAGCTTTCTTT. Residues: CASSLNGGTEAFF.

This clonotype has only a few counts. The chain has TRBV5-1 and TRBJ2-2; TRBD2 aligns across 8 bases. This CDR3 region has 16 residues. Unmatched junction bases numbered 2, after V lost 0 bases and J lost 1 base. CDR1 SGHRS and CDR2 YFSETQ come from the germline V gene. The CDR3 nucleotides read TGCGCCAGCAGCTTGGTGGGACTAGGGAACACCGGGGAGCTGTTTTTT. This codes for CASSLVGLGNTGELFF.

This clonotype was seen more than once but under ten times. This chain uses TRBV15 with TRBJ2-1; possible D gene TRBD1, 5 bases. There are 16 residues in the CDR3. CDR1 LNHNV and CDR2 YYDKDF come from the germline V gene (reference sequence). The V end was cut by 0 bases, the J end by 1 base, with 10 bases between. In nucleotides, the CDR3 is TGTGCCACCAGCAGAGATTCGGCAGGGTCCTACAATGAGCAGTTCTTC. Amino acids: CATSRDSAGSYNEQFF.

This clonotype has more than one count but fewer than ten. The rearrangement joins TRBV3-1 to TRBJ2-7; TRBD1 is a possible D gene (5 bases). Trimming cost V 0 bases and J 2 bases, with 11 bases left between them. Germline V gives CDR1 LGHDT, CDR2 YNNKEL (reference sequence). CDR3 length equals 15 residues. CDR3 protein: CASSQDPRATYEQYF. CDR3 sequence (DNA): TGTGCCAGCAGCCAAGATCCCAGGGCAACCTACGAGCAGTACTTC.

The rearrangement joins TRBV20-1 to TRBJ2-5, with TRBD2 matching 9 bases. This CDR3 has 14 residues. Germline CDR1 DFQATT, CDR2 SNEGSKA (reference sequence). Trimming took 5 bases from V and 4 from J; bases not matched to a gene: 8. CDR3: CSADSGSERETQYF. CDR3 sequence (DNA): TGCAGTGCTGATAGCGGGAGTGAGCGAGAGACCCAGTACTTC.

This clonotype occurred a few times. The chain links TRBV27 to TRBJ2-5; 8 bases agree with TRBD1. Germline V CDR1 and CDR2: MNHEY, SMNVEV (reference sequence). The CDR3 consists of 15 residues. V trimming: 3 bases; J trimming: 0 bases; junction bases outside the gene matches: 3. The CDR3, as DNA: TGTGCCAGCAGTTTGAACAGGGGGTACCAAGAGACCCAGTACTTC. It codes for CASSLNRGYQETQYF.

This clonotype was detected only a few times. V and J are TRBV25-1 and TRBJ2-7; 7 nucleotides line up with TRBD2. CDR1 MGHDK and CDR2 SYGVNS come from the germline V gene. The CDR3 totals 14 residues. Germline trimming cut 2 bases from V and 5 bases from J; bases unmatched to any gene: 6. The CDR3 here is CASSELRESDEQYF. For the CDR3, the DNA is TGTGCCAGCAGTGAACTGCGGGAGTCGGACGAGCAGTACTTC.

This clonotype appeared a single time. The chain has TRBV11-2 and TRBJ1-2; D is unresolved. CDR1 and CDR2 (germline): SGHAT, FQNNGV. The CDR3 length is 14 residues. The ends were cut back, 5 bases at V and 7 bases at J, with 17 bases in the middle. The CDR3 here is CASSKGSAVGGYTF. The CDR3 region has the DNA TGTGCCAGCAGCAAAGGATCGGCGGTTGGTGGCTACACCTTC. Drawing the rest from reference TRBV11-2 and TRBJ1-2, the complete variable domain is EAGVAQSPRYKIIEKRQSVAFWCNPISGHATLYWYQQILGQGPKLLIQFQNNGVVDDSQLPKDRFSAERLKGVDSTLKIQPAKLEDSAVYLCASSKGSAVGGYTFGSGTRLTVV.

The sample holds a few counts of this clonotype. V and J are TRBV12-3 or TRBV12-4 and TRBJ1-1; D ambiguous. The CDR3 runs to 15 residues. V was pared by 8 bases and J by 1 base, with 17 bases between. CDR3 residues: CASLPRRQSNTEAFF. The CDR3 region has the DNA TGTGCCAGCCTTCCCCGTCGCCAGTCGAACACTGAAGCTTTCTTT.

The chain joins TRBV12-3 or TRBV12-4 to TRBJ2-1; the match to TRBD2 covers 8 bases. This CDR3 region has 14 residues. Trimming removed 7 bases from V and 5 bases from J; junction bases left unmatched: 7. CDR3 sequence (DNA): TGTGCCAGCAACCGACTAGCGAAAAACAATGAGCAGTTCTTC. This gives the protein CASNRLAKNNEQFF.

The CDR3 DNA is TGTGCCAGCAGTTCCCCGCTTTGGGGGACTGAGCAGTTCTTC. It encodes CASSSPLWGTEQFF. The J gene is TRBJ2-1, the V gene TRBV12-3 or TRBV12-4; D may correspond to TRBD1 or TRBD2 (5 bases each). CDR3 size: 14 residues. The V end lost 4 bases, the J end lost 9 bases, and 16 bases lay between the germline ends.

This chain connects TRBV28 to TRBJ1-1, with D unclear. Trimming took 1 base from V and 5 from J, leaving 11 bases between them. Germline loops: CDR1 MDHEN, CDR2 SYDVKM. The CDR3 runs 14 residues. The DNA for the CDR3 is TGTGCCAGCAGTTTATTCGGTAAGGGAACTGAAGCTTTCTTT. Translating it yields CASSLFGKGTEAFF.